These 11 T cell receptor beta chains came from one sample sequenced in a study of blood T cell repertoires in COVID-19. Assay: immunoSEQ multiplex PCR; the TCRdb copy retains only in-frame clones and omits some. The repertoire has about 190,000 clones, around 79% of them found once; the top ten carry approximately 12%. Sequenced input: peripheral blood. The receptors shown here come from a man between 50 and 59 years old who had recovered from COVID-19.

This rearrangement joins TRBV19 to TRBJ2-7; a weak D match, TRBD2 (5 bases). V shed 4 bases and J shed 2 bases, with 9 bases lying between them. This CDR3 comprises 13 residues. Germline CDR1 and CDR2: LNHDA and SQIVND (reference sequence). CDR3 residues: CASSKTRAYEQYF. CDR3 bases: TGTGCCAGTAGTAAAACTAGGGCCTACGAGCAGTACTTC. Full variable domain (outside the CDR3, taken from reference TRBV19 and TRBJ2-7): DGGITQSPKYLFRKEGQNVTLSCEQNLNHDAMYWYRQDPGQGLRLIYYSQIVNDFQKGDIAEGYSVSREKKESFPLTVTSAQKNPTAFYLCASSKTRAYEQYFGPGTRLTVT.

This chain joins TRBV5-1 and TRBJ2-7, with 8 positions matching TRBD2. The CDR3 has 15 residues. Germline V gene lookup returns CDR1 SGHRS and CDR2 YFSETQ. V lost 3 bases to trimming and J lost 0 bases; unmatched junction nucleotides: 5. This chain's CDR3 is CASSWSSGASYEQYF. CDR3 DNA: TGCGCCAGCAGCTGGAGTAGCGGGGCCTCCTACGAGCAGTACTTC.

V gene TRBV5-8 combines with J gene TRBJ2-1; 10 bases line up with TRBD2. The V gene end was trimmed by 6 bases and the J gene end by 4 bases; junction bases not matched to a gene: 7. Germline V gene data show CDR1 as SGHTS and CDR2 as YDEGEE. CDR3 length: 15 amino acids. CDR3 sequence: CASTPGTSAYNEQFF. DNA of the CDR3: TGTGCCAGCACCCCAGGGACTAGCGCATACAATGAGCAGTTCTTC.

The chain carries TRBV28 and TRBJ2-3, with TRBD2 matching over 7 bases. The CDR3 totals 15 residues. V was clipped by 5 bases and J by 0 bases; unmatched bases: 5. The germline CDR1 and CDR2 sequences are MDHEN and SYDVKM. This CDR3 is CASSLASGSTDTQYF. The CDR3 nucleotides read TGTGCCAGCAGTCTAGCTAGCGGTAGCACAGATACGCAGTATTTT.

This chain connects TRBV5-1 to TRBJ2-7, with a weak D call TRBD2 (6 bases). The CDR3 runs to 14 residues. Germline V CDR1 and CDR2: SGHRS, YFSETQ. Deletions cut 2 bases from V and 3 bases from J, with 12 bases between. The CDR3 sequence: CASSLDGSYYEQYF. The CDR3 nucleotides read TGCGCCAGCAGCTTAGACGGGAGCTACTACGAGCAGTACTTC.

The chain uses TRBV7-9 and TRBJ2-7, with D hard to call. CDR1 and CDR2 (germline): SEHNR, FQNEAQ (reference sequence). Deletions cut 5 bases from V and 3 bases from J, with 14 bases between. The CDR3 totals 14 residues. Here the CDR3 DNA reads TGTGCCAGCAGCCGAGGATCCTTTGACTACGAGCAGTACTTC. Its translation is CASSRGSFDYEQYF.

This chain links TRBV5-4 with TRBJ2-7, with D tentatively TRBD1 (5 bases). Deletions cut 1 base from V and 3 bases from J, with 14 bases between. The CDR3 is 15 residues long. CDR1 is SGHNT, CDR2 YYREEE, per germline (reference sequence). The CDR3 protein is CASSLRGRAGYEQYF. CDR3 DNA sequence: TGTGCCAGCAGCTTGAGGGGCAGGGCAGGCTACGAGCAGTACTTC.

The chain couples TRBV20-1 to TRBJ2-3, with 10 positions matching TRBD2. V shed 3 bases, J shed 2 bases, and the junction held 5 bases outside the gene matches. Germline V gene data show CDR1 as DFQATT and CDR2 as SNEGSKA (reference sequence). The length of the CDR3 is 15 residues. The CDR3 protein is CSASASGGYTDTQYF. The CDR3 DNA reads as TGCAGTGCTAGTGCTAGCGGGGGATACACAGATACGCAGTATTTT.

CDR3 sequence: CASMRDGSYEQYF. The CDR3, as DNA: TGTGCCAGCATGCGGGACGGGTCCTACGAGCAGTACTTC. This chain links TRBV27 with TRBJ2-7; D is perhaps TRBD2 (6 bases). The CDR3 has 13 residues. Trimming took off 7 bases at V and 1 base at J, with 11 bases between the two ends. The germline V gene encodes CDR1 MNHEY and CDR2 SMNVEV (reference sequence).

The gene calls are TRBV19 and TRBJ1-2; 11 bases are a match to TRBD1. The CDR3 runs to 14 residues. Trimming at V came to 9 bases and at J to 8 bases, leaving 11 bases not matched to a gene. In germline, CDR1 is LNHDA, CDR2 SQIVND (reference sequence). The CDR3 here is CASAPGQGVEGYTF. The CDR3 DNA follows: TGTGCCAGCGCTCCGGGACAGGGGGTGGAAGGCTACACCTTC.

The chain couples TRBV7-9 to TRBJ2-3; the match to TRBD1 covers 9 bases. This CDR3 is 17 amino acids long. CDR1 is SEHNR and CDR2 is FQNEAQ in the germline V gene (reference sequence). V lost 7 bases to trimming and J lost 4 bases; unmatched junction nucleotides: 15. Here the CDR3 reads CASTDPGQGVKSDTQYF. CDR3 coding DNA: TGTGCCAGCACGGATCCGGGACAGGGCGTGAAGTCAGATACGCAGTATTTT.